The 12 T cell receptor beta chains in this list originate from one sample, sequenced in a study of T cell repertoires in cytomegalovirus infection. Using its own MiXCR run on the reads, TCRdb lists one record per CDR3 protein. The data hold hundreds of thousands of distinct CDR3 sequences, with approximately 40% observed a single time. These receptors are not linked to any known antigen. The sample was cultured PBMCs, taken from culture after CMV antigen stimulation. The receptors derive from a human donor in good health (CMV status not recorded). Some clones in this sample may be carry-over from other donors' samples.

The chain couples TRBV19 to TRBJ2-7; D gene ambiguous. Germline V lookup: CDR1 LNHDA, CDR2 SQIVND (reference sequence). V lost 3 bases and J 2 bases, leaving 17 bases between the germline ends. This CDR3 has 16 residues. The CDR3 loop reads CASSIGQPGFTYEQYF. CDR3 sequence (DNA): TGTGCCAGTAGTATCGGGCAGCCAGGATTCACCTACGAGCAGTACTTC.

The table lists this clonotype with a few counts. The J gene is TRBJ2-1, the V gene TRBV7-6; D possibly uses TRBD1 or TRBD2 (6 bases each). The CDR3 extends over 17 amino acids. Trimming removed 5 bases at V and 7 bases at J, with 24 bases between. Germline V gene data show CDR1 as SGHVS and CDR2 as FNYEAQ. The CDR3 nucleotides are TGTGCCAGCAGCGGAGATCTTCGGGGGCAACTTAGAAATGAGCAGTTCTTC. Translating it yields CASSGDLRGQLRNEQFF.

This clonotype has a handful of counts. The rearrangement joins TRBV12-3 or TRBV12-4 to TRBJ1-4; no reliable D call. CDR3 length: 14 amino acids. The V gene lost 5 bases and the J gene lost 12 bases, with 19 bases spanning the gap. Here the CDR3 DNA reads TGTGCCAGCAGTCTACCCACGGACGGAGGAGAACTGTTTTTT. Translated: CASSLPTDGGELFF.

In this sample, this clonotype turned up a few times. This chain links TRBV27 with TRBJ1-4, with D perhaps TRBD1 (5 bases). Germline V gene sequence: CDR1 MNHEY, CDR2 SMNVEV (reference sequence). The CDR3 is 15 amino acids. The V end was cut by 6 bases, the J end by 2 bases, with 13 bases between. The DNA of the CDR3 is TGTGCCAGCAGGGGAGCGACAGTGACTAATGAAAAACTGTTTTTT. This codes for CASRGATVTNEKLFF.

In this sample, this clonotype turned up once. The chain joins TRBV12-3 or TRBV12-4 to TRBJ2-2; D may correspond to TRBD1 or TRBD2 (7 bases each). The CDR3 length is 16 residues. The V gene lost 6 bases and the J gene lost 4 bases, with 18 bases spanning the gap. This CDR3 is CASRRQGGLSTGELFF. The CDR3 nucleotides read TGTGCCAGCAGACGGCAGGGGGGGTTGAGCACCGGGGAGCTGTTTTTT.

This chain connects TRBV7-6 to TRBJ1-1; 10 nucleotides agree with TRBD1. Germline loops: CDR1 SGHVS, CDR2 FNYEAQ. This CDR3 comprises 16 residues. Trimming cost V 5 bases and J 3 bases; bases outside gene matches: 9. DNA of the CDR3: TGTGCCAGCAGCCCCGACAGGGGGCGTGGGGACACTGAAGCTTTCTTT. Encoded protein: CASSPDRGRGDTEAFF.

The chain employs TRBV5-1 and TRBJ2-7, with 7 nucleotides matching TRBD1. This CDR3 region has 16 residues. The germline gives CDR1 SGHRS, CDR2 YFSETQ. Trimming removed 0 bases from V and 1 base from J; junction bases left unmatched: 7. CDR3 in DNA: TGCGCCAGCAGCTTGGGAGACAGGGATTGGTCCTACGAGCAGTACTTC. Translating it yields CASSLGDRDWSYEQYF.

V usage is TRBV13 and J usage is TRBJ2-2; TRBD2 is a possible D gene (5 bases). This CDR3 comprises 18 residues. Germline assignment: CDR1 PRHDT and CDR2 FYEKMQ (reference sequence). The germline V and J ends were trimmed by 3 bases and 4 bases, with 21 bases remaining between them. The CDR3 sequence: CASSFNPLRRTSTGELFF. The DNA for the CDR3 is TGTGCCAGCAGCTTCAACCCCCTCAGGAGGACGAGCACCGGGGAGCTGTTTTTT.

CDR3 sequence (DNA): TGCAGTGTTATCCGGGATTTCAGCACAGATACGCAGTATTTT. Encoded protein: CSVIRDFSTDTQYF. This chain uses TRBV20-1 with TRBJ2-3; D is perhaps TRBD2 (5 bases). Looked up from germline, CDR1 is DFQATT and CDR2 is SNEGSKA (reference sequence). CDR3 length: 14 amino acids. The V end was cut by 7 bases, the J end by 0 bases, with 14 bases between.

This clonotype was observed a few times. The chain links TRBV5-6 to TRBJ1-4; D is possibly TRBD1 (6 bases). The CDR3 runs 16 residues. Germline V gene lookup returns CDR1 SGHDT and CDR2 YYEEEE. The V end was cut by 1 base, the J end by 7 bases, with 17 bases between. This CDR3 is CASSLLGAGLGEKLFF. CDR3 nucleotide sequence: TGTGCCAGCAGCTTGCTGGGGGCCGGGCTTGGTGAAAAACTGTTTTTT.

The rearrangement uses TRBV5-4 and TRBJ2-3, with D perhaps TRBD2 (7 bases). The CDR3 covers 15 residues. Germline-derived CDR1 and CDR2 are SGHNT and YYREEE (reference sequence). V was cut by 4 bases and J by 6 bases, with 18 bases left in between. The CDR3 protein is CASSPEGGPLDTQYF. The CDR3 coding sequence is TGTGCCAGCAGCCCCGAGGGGGGGCCCTTGGATACGCAGTATTTT.

This clonotype was observed a handful of times. The chain recombines TRBV5-4 with TRBJ2-3, with D unclear. V lost 3 bases and J lost 5, with 16 bases in between. Germline V CDR1 and CDR2: SGHNT, YYREEE (reference sequence). This CDR3 region has 15 residues. This chain's CDR3 is CASSSATGPLDTQYF. The CDR3 nucleotides read TGTGCCAGCAGCTCCGCCACCGGCCCTCTAGATACGCAGTATTTT.